The 12 T cell receptor beta chains presented below share a single source sample, sequenced in a study of PD-L1 blockade in urothelial cancer. Clones were read by immunoSEQ multiplex PCR, and TCRdb kept only the in-frame ones, dropping some. In the table there are 90,000 to 120,000 clones, about 90% of which are singletons. The source was PBMCs, collected around atezolizumab (anti-PD-L1) treatment. The receptors derive from a woman of 80 years or more with urothelial cancer.

This chain joins TRBV30 and TRBJ2-5, with 10 positions matching TRBD2. Germline V gene sequence: CDR1 GTSNPN, CDR2 SVGIG (reference sequence). This CDR3 spans 15 amino acids. The V gene end was trimmed by 1 base and the J gene end by 3 bases; junction bases not matched to a gene: 5. The CDR3 sequence: CAWSGLAGAKETQYF. The CDR3, as DNA: TGTGCCTGGAGTGGCCTAGCGGGAGCTAAAGAGACCCAGTACTTC.

Here the CDR3 reads CASSSRQGGNSGNTIYF. The CDR3 DNA sequence: TGTGCCAGCAGCTCCCGACAGGGCGGTAACTCTGGAAACACCATATATTTT. The chain recombines TRBV7-8 with TRBJ1-3; 7 positions match TRBD1. The CDR3 is 17 amino acids. Trimming removed 4 bases from V and 0 bases from J; junction bases left unmatched: 9. From germline, CDR1 is SGHVS and CDR2 FQNEAQ. Looking up the rest from reference TRBV7-8 and TRBJ1-3 gives the full variable domain: GAGVSQSPRYKVAKRGQDVALRCDPISGHVSLFWYQQALGQGPEFLTYFQNEAQLDKSGLPSDRFFAERPEGSVSTLKIQRTQQEDSAVYLCASSSRQGGNSGNTIYFGEGSWLTVV.

The rearrangement joins TRBV4-2 to TRBJ2-6, with 16 bases aligning to TRBD2. This CDR3 has 21 residues. Trimming took 0 bases from V and 3 from J; bases not matched to a gene: 8. CDR1 and CDR2 from the germline V gene are LGHNA and YNFKEQ. CDR3 in DNA: TGTGCCAGCAGCCAAGAGAAGGGACTAGCGGGAGGGACTCTTGGGGCCAACGTCCTGACTTTC. Its protein product is CASSQEKGLAGGTLGANVLTF.

The rearrangement uses TRBV9 and TRBJ2-3, with a possible D match to TRBD1 (5 bases). V lost 4 bases and J lost 2, with 17 bases in between. The CDR3 covers 16 residues. CDR1 SGDLS and CDR2 YYNGEE come from the germline V gene. The CDR3 region is CASSPRGDRVTDTQYF. The CDR3 nucleotides are TGTGCCAGCAGCCCCCGTGGAGACAGAGTCACAGATACGCAGTATTTT.

The gene calls are TRBV7-9 and TRBJ2-5; TRBD2 agrees at 13 bases. The germline V gene encodes CDR1 SEHNR and CDR2 FQNEAQ (reference sequence). The CDR3 length is 16 residues. V shed 5 bases, J shed 4 bases, and the junction held 7 bases outside the gene matches. The CDR3 loop reads CASSTGLAGVGETQYF. CDR3 nucleotides: TGTGCCAGCAGCACCGGACTAGCGGGAGTTGGAGAGACCCAGTACTTC.

The chain has TRBV25-1 and TRBJ2-1; possible D gene TRBD2, 5 bases. This CDR3 is built from 13 residues. Trimming removed 4 bases at V and 7 bases at J, with 11 bases between. The germline gives CDR1 MGHDK, CDR2 SYGVNS. The DNA for the CDR3 is TGTGCCAGCAGTGGCCTCGGGGAGAATGAGCAGTTCTTC. The encoded protein is CASSGLGENEQFF.

This clone was detected only once. The chain carries TRBV27 and TRBJ2-1; 11 nucleotides line up with TRBD1. With V trimmed by 3 bases and J by 14 bases, 12 bases remained unmatched. Looked up from germline, CDR1 is MNHEY and CDR2 is SMNVEV (reference sequence). The length of the CDR3 is 15 residues. CDR3 DNA sequence: TGTGCCAGCAGTTTTGATCGCGGACAGGGGGCGCATAAGTTCTTC. Protein product: CASSFDRGQGAHKFF.

The CDR3 region has the DNA TGTGCCAGCAGCTTAGATCCGGGAGTGTTGGGAGATACGCAGTATTTT. Amino acid sequence: CASSLDPGVLGDTQYF. This rearrangement joins TRBV7-2 to TRBJ2-3; D is possibly TRBD2 (6 bases). This CDR3 comprises 16 residues. Germline-derived CDR1 and CDR2 are SGHTA and FQGNSA. V shed 1 base and J shed 5 bases, with 16 bases lying between them.

As for this clone: One junction end does not reproduce the germline sequence, and a read error may be involved. This chain uses TRBV28 with TRBJ1-2; 10 positions match TRBD1. Germline V gene sequence: CDR1 MDHEN, CDR2 SYDVKM. The CDR3 is 11 residues long. The CDR3 DNA reads as TGTGCCAGCACTCGACAGGGGGCTCTCCACTTC. It translates to CASTRQGALHF.

The rearrangement joins TRBV19 to TRBJ1-1; D gene uncertain. Germline V gene lookup returns CDR1 LNHDA and CDR2 SQIVND (reference sequence). V dropped 4 bases and J dropped 4 bases, with 13 bases sitting between them. This CDR3 region has 14 residues. The CDR3 bases are TGTGCCAGTAGTAACACTTTCGCGGGCACTGAAGCTTTCTTT. Translated, it gives CASSNTFAGTEAFF.

The chain joins TRBV30 to TRBJ1-3, with 9 nucleotides matching TRBD1. The CDR3 runs to 13 residues. Germline-derived CDR1 and CDR2 are GTSNPN and SVGIG (reference sequence). Here the CDR3 DNA reads TGTGCTTTCAGACAGGGGGCTGGAAACACCATATATTTT. Translating gives CAFRQGAGNTIYF.

The chain recombines TRBV7-9 with TRBJ1-4; TRBD1 matches 8 bases. V lost 5 bases, J lost 4 bases, and 6 bases stayed unmatched. The CDR3 spans 15 residues. From germline, CDR1 is SEHNR and CDR2 FQNEAQ (reference sequence). The DNA for the CDR3 is TGTGCCAGCAGCGCAGGACAGGGATTTAATGAAAAACTGTTTTTT. Amino acids: CASSAGQGFNEKLFF.